This T cell receptor beta chain was documented in a study of T cells in Graves' hyperthyroidism and ophthalmopathy. Study as a whole: Prior to any treatment, at the point of initial diagnosis, peripheral blood was collected. The study, taken as a whole, reports: Most clonotypes expanded in the thyroid (above 0.001) were also present in blood. Ophthalmopathy was told apart from stable hyperthyroidism by a 13 V-J model.

Worth noting for this clonotype: Its antigen is still unknown.

CDR3 size: 17 residues. V lost 3 bases, J lost 2 bases, and 21 bases lay in between. The germline CDR1 and CDR2 sequences are SGDLS and YYNGEE. Amplification of TCR beta CDR3 regions used RNA as the template. Using the HTBI primer set, a first-round RT-PCR was run on the TCR CDR3. MiXCR was run by TCRdb on the multiplex PCR reads, yielding one entry per CDR3 protein. The table has nearly 600,000 distinct CDR3 sequences, around 13% seen once. The chain carries TRBV9 and TRBJ2-7; the D gene is possibly TRBD2 (5 bases). The clonotype comes from a woman between 25 and 40 years old with Graves' hyperthyroidism that later progressed to Graves' ophthalmopathy. Sequencing was done on a sample of blood. CDR3 sequence (DNA): TGTGCCAGCAGCGGGAGACCTTCGGGAAAACTCCCCTACGAGCAGTACTTC. Translating gives CASSGRPSGKLPYEQYF.